This T cell receptor (beta chain) was observed in a study of radiotherapy plus CTLA-4 blockade in lung cancer. Whole-study context: Disease control reached 30% to 35%, with objective responses in 15% to 20%.

This CDR3 is built from 15 residues. CDR1 is GTSNPN and CDR2 is SVGIG in the germline V gene (reference sequence). With 1 base removed from V and 4 bases from J, the gap between germline ends came to 16 bases. Generated by immunoSEQ multiplex PCR, the TCRdb table keeps only in-frame clones and is missing some. The table lists 35,000 to 45,000 clones, approximately 89% of them singletons. Focal radiation was given together with CTLA-4 blockade (ipilimumab) to patients with chemo-refractory metastatic non-small-cell lung cancer. Regarding the study as a whole: In blood, tumor-derived TCR clones expanded after radiotherapy plus ipilimumab. Early clonal dynamics of blood T cells, together with interferon-beta, were reported as the best response predictor.

Concerning this clone itself: What it binds is unknown.

This chain uses TRBV30 with TRBJ1-2, with D perhaps matching TRBD1 (5 bases). This specimen was peripheral blood, taken from a patient treated with radiotherapy plus ipilimumab. This clonotype was sampled from a human donor with non-small cell lung cancer who had stable disease on radiotherapy plus ipilimumab. The CDR3 loop reads CAWSGGGASGYGYTF. CDR3 nucleotides: TGTGCCTGGAGTGGCGGAGGGGCCTCTGGCTATGGCTACACCTTC.